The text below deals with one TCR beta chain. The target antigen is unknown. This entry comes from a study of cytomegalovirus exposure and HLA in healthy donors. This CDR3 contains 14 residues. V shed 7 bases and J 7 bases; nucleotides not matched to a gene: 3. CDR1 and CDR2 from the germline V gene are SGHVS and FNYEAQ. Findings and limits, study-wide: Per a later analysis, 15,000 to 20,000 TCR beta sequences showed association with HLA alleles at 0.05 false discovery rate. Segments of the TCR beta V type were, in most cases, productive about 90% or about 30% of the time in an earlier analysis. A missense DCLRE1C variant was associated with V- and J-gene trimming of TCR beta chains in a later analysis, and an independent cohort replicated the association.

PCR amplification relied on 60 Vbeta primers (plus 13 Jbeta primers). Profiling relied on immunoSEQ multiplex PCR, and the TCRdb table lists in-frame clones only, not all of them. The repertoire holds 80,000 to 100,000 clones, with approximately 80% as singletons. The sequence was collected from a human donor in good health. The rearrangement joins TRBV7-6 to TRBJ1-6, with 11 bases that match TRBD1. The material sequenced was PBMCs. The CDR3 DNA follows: TGTGCCAGCACCAGGGACAGGGGGAATTCACCCCTCCACTTT. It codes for CASTRDRGNSPLHF. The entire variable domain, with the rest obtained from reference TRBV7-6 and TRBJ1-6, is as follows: GAGVSQSPRYKVTKRGQDVALRCDPISGHVSLYWYRQALGQGPEFLTYFNYEAQQDKSGLPNDRFSAERPEGSISTLTIQRTEQRDSAMYRCASTRDRGNSPLHFGNGTRLTVT.